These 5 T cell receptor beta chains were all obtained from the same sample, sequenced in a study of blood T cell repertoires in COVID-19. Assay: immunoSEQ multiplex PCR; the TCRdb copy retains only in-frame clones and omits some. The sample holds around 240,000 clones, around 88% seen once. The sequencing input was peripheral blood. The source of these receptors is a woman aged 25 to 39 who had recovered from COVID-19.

This CDR3 reads CASSVVTGDIQYF. The CDR3 region has the DNA TGTGCCAGCAGCGTGGTGACAGGGGACATTCAGTACTTC. The rearrangement joins TRBV9 to TRBJ2-4, with TRBD1 matching over 8 bases. CDR1 and CDR2 from the germline V gene are SGDLS and YYNGEE. V lost 2 bases, J lost 8 bases, and 3 bases stayed unmatched. The CDR3 sequence is 13 residues long.

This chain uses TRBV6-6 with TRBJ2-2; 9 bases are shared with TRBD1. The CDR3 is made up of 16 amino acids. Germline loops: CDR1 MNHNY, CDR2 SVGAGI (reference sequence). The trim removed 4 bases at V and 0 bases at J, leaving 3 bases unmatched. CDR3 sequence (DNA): TGTGCCAGCAGTTCGGGACAGGGCGCGAACACCGGGGAGCTGTTTTTT. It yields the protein CASSSGQGANTGELFF.

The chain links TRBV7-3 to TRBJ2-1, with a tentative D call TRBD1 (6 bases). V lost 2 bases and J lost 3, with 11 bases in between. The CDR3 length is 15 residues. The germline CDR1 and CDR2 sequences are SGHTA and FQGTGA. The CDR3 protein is CASSLAQGIYNEQFF. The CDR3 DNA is TGTGCCAGCAGCTTAGCCCAGGGGATCTACAATGAGCAGTTCTTC.

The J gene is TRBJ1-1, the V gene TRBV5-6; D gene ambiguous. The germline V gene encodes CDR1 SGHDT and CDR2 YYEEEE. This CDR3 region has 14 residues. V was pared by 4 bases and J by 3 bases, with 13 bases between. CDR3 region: CASSPVTQDTEAFF. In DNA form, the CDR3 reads TGTGCCAGCAGCCCAGTCACACAAGACACTGAAGCTTTCTTT.

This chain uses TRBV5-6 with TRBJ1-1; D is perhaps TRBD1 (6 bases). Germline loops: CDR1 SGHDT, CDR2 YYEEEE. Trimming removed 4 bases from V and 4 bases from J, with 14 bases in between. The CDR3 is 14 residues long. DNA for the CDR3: TGTGCCAGCAGCCTTACAGGGAGGGGCACTGAAGCTTTCTTT. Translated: CASSLTGRGTEAFF.